This T cell receptor beta chain was identified during a study of blood T cells in healthy people across ages. Overall study results and limits: There were more naive CD4+ cells and higher diversity in long-lived donors than in aged donors. Roughly linearly, TCR beta diversity per million T cells fell as age increased.

A J-beta primer mix and a sample-barcoded 5' primer were used in a second PCR of roughly 7 to 12 cycles. TCRdb re-called the 5' RACE reads with MiXCR, one entry per CDR3 protein. This table holds some 900,000 distinct CDR3 sequences, roughly 26% found once. With respect to this clonotype: Its antigen is still unknown. The junction shows a germline mismatch at one end, possibly a read error.

What was sequenced was blood. This clonotype was obtained from an elderly woman in good health.

The CDR3 bases are TGTGCCAACAGTTTACAGGGGTTGAACACTGAAGCTTTCTTT. The encoded protein is CANSLQGLNTEAFF. The chain is built from TRBV12-3 or TRBV12-4 and TRBJ1-1, with TRBD1 matching over 7 bases. This CDR3 comprises 14 residues.